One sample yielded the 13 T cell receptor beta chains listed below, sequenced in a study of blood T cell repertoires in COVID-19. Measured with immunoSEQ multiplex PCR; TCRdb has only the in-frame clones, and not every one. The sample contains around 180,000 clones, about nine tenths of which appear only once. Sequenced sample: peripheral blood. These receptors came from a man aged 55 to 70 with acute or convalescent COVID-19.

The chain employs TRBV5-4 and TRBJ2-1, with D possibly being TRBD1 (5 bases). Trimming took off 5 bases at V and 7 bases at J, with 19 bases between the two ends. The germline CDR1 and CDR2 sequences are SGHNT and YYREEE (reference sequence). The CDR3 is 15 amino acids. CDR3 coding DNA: TGTGCCAGCAGGCCCGGATTACGGGCAGGGAATGAGCAGTTCTTC. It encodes CASRPGLRAGNEQFF.

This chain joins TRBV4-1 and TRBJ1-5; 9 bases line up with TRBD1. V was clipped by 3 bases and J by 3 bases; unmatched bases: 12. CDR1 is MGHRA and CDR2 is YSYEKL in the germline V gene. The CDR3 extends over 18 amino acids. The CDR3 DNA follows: TGCGCCAGCAGCCAGGGACAGGGTGAGGATATAAACAATCAGCCCCAGCATTTT. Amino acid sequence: CASSQGQGEDINNQPQHF.

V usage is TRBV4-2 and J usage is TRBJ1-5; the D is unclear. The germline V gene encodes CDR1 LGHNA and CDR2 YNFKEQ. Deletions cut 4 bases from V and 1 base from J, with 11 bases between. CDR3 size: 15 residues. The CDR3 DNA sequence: TGTGCCAGCAGCCCGGAGGGAGGAAGCAATCAGCCCCAGCATTTT. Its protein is CASSPEGGSNQPQHF.

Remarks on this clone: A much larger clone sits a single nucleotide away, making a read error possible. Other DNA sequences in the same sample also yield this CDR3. In DNA form, the CDR3 reads TGTGCCACCAGTGACGCAGGGGCCTACGAGCAGTACTTC. It is translated as CATSDAGAYEQYF. The chain links TRBV24-1 to TRBJ2-7, with D possibly TRBD1 on 6 matching bases. The CDR3 is 13 amino acids. Germline CDR1 KGHDR, CDR2 SFDVKD. Deletions cut 4 bases from V and 2 bases from J, with 8 bases between.

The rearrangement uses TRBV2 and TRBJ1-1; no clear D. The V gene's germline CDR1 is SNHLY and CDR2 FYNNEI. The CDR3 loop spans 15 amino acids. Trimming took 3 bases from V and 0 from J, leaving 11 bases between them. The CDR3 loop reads CASSDVARMNTEAFF. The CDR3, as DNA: TGTGCCAGCAGTGATGTGGCCAGGATGAACACTGAAGCTTTCTTT.

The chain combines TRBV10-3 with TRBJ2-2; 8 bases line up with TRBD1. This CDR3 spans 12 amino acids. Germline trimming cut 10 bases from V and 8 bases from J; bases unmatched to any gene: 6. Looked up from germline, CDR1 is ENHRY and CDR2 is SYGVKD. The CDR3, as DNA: TGTGCCACCAGGGGGCTGTCTGGGGAGCTGTTTTTT. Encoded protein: CATRGLSGELFF.

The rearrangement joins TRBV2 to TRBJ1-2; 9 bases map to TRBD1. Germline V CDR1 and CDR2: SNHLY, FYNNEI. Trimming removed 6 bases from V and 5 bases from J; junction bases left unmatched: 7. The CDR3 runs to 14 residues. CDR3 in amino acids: CASRATGGAYGYTF. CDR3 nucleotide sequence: TGTGCCAGCAGAGCCACAGGGGGCGCGTATGGCTACACCTTC.

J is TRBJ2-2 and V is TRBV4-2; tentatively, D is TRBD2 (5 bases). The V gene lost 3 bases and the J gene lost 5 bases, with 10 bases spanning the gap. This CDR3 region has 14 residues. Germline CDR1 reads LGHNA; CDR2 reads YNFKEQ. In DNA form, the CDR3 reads TGTGCCAGCAGCCAGGTCCGGGGTACCGGGGAGCTGTTTTTT. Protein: CASSQVRGTGELFF.

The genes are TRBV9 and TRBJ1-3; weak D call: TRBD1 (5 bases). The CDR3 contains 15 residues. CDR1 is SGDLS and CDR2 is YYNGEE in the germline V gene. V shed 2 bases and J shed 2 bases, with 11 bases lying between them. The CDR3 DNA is TGTGCCAGCAGCGTTTCCCAGGGTGCTGGAAACACCATATATTTT. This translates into CASSVSQGAGNTIYF. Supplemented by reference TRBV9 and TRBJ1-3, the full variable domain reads DSGVTQTPKHLITATGQRVTLRCSPRSGDLSVYWYQQSLDQGLQFLIQYYNGEERAKGNILERFSAQQFPDLHSELNLSSLELGDSALYFCASSVSQGAGNTIYFGEGSWLTVV.

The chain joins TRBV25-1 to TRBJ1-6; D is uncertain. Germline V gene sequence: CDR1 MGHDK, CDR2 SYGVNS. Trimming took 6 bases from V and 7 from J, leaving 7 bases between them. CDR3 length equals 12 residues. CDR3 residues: CASRAGNSPLHF. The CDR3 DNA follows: TGTGCCAGCAGGGCGGGCAATTCACCCCTCCACTTT.

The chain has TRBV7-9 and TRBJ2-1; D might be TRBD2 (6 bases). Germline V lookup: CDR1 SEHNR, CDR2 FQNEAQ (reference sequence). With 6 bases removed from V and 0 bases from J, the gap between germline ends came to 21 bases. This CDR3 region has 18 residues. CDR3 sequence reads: CASSSGGRSQSSYNEQFF. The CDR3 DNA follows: TGTGCCAGCAGTTCCGGAGGGAGGTCCCAGAGCTCCTACAATGAGCAGTTCTTC.

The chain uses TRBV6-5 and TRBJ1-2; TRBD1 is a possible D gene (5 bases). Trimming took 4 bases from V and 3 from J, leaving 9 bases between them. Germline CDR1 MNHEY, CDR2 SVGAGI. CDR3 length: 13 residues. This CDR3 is CASSLKTDYGYTF. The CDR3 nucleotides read TGTGCCAGCAGTTTGAAGACAGACTATGGCTACACCTTC.

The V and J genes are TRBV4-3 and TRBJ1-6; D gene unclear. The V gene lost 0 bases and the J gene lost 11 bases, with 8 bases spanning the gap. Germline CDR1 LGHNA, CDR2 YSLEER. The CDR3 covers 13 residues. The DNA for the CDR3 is TGCGCCAGCAGCCAAGATACGGGTACACCCCTCCACTTT. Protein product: CASSQDTGTPLHF.